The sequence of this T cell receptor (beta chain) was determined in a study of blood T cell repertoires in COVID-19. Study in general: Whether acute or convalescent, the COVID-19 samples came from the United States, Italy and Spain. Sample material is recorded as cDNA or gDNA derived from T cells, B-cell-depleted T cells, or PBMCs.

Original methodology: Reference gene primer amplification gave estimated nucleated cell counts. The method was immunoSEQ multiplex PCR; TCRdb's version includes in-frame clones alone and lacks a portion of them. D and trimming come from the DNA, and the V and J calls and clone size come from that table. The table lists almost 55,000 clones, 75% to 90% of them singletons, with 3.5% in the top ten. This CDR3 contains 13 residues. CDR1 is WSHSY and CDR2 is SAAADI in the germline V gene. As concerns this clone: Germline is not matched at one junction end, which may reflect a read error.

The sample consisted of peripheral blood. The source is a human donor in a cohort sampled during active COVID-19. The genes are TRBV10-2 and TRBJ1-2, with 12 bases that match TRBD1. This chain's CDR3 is CASSESGQGASAF. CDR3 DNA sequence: TGCGCCAGCAGTGAGTCGGGACAGGGGGCATCGGCCTTC.